The 7 T cell receptor beta chains in this list originate from one sample, sequenced in a study of T cell responses to AZD1222 COVID-19 vaccine. Sequencing was performed with immunoSEQ multiplex PCR; in TCRdb, only in-frame clones are kept and a portion is missing. The data hold 150,000 to 250,000 clones, with over 85% observed a single time. This sample comprised peripheral blood, obtained 28 days after the second AZD1222 dose. These receptors all come from an adult who received the AZD1222 COVID-19 vaccine.

The gene calls are TRBV11-2 and TRBJ2-7; possible D gene TRBD2, 7 bases. This CDR3 region has 15 residues. The germline V gene encodes CDR1 SGHAT and CDR2 FQNNGV. Trimming took 5 bases from V and 4 from J, leaving 18 bases between them. The CDR3 is CASSAMGGGGYEQYF. CDR3 DNA sequence: TGTGCCAGCAGCGCCATGGGGGGGGGCGGATACGAGCAGTACTTC.

The rearrangement joins TRBV24-1 to TRBJ2-1, with a weak D call TRBD2 (7 bases). Germline V lookup: CDR1 KGHDR, CDR2 SFDVKD. Trimming took off 4 bases at V and 4 bases at J, with 16 bases between the two ends. This CDR3 spans 16 amino acids. The CDR3 region has the DNA TGTGCCACCAGTGAGGAGGGCGGGGGCCCTTACAATGAGCAGTTCTTC. This codes for CATSEEGGGPYNEQFF.

The chain has TRBV4-3 and TRBJ1-5; TRBD1 matches 12 bases. The CDR3 covers 16 residues. The germline V gene has CDR1 LGHNA and CDR2 YSLEER. V trimming: 4 bases; J trimming: 7 bases; junction bases outside the gene matches: 8. This CDR3 is CASSPGTGGAGQPQHF. The CDR3 region has the DNA TGCGCCAGCAGCCCGGGGACAGGGGGCGCCGGGCAGCCCCAGCATTTT.

This rearrangement joins TRBV30 to TRBJ2-2; unclear D gene. V was pared by 3 bases and J by 6 bases, with 20 bases between. The CDR3 sequence is 16 residues long. Germline V gene data show CDR1 as GTSNPN and CDR2 as SVGIG (reference sequence). The CDR3 loop is CAWRRPGSWDAGELFF. The CDR3 DNA is TGTGCCTGGAGACGACCCGGCAGTTGGGATGCCGGGGAGCTGTTTTTT.

CDR3 nucleotides: TGTGCCAGCAGCGGGGGGGGATCTGGGGCCAACGTCCTGACTTTC. This translates into CASSGGGSGANVLTF. The chain combines TRBV6-5 with TRBJ2-6; 8 bases are shared with TRBD2. CDR1 MNHEY and CDR2 SVGAGI come from the germline V gene. Germline trimming cut 6 bases from V and 1 base from J; bases unmatched to any gene: 2. This CDR3 is 15 amino acids long.

The chain couples TRBV6-5 to TRBJ2-3; D might be TRBD1 (6 bases). V was cut by 6 bases and J by 4 bases, with 14 bases left in between. This CDR3 is 14 amino acids long. Germline-derived CDR1 and CDR2 are MNHEY and SVGAGI. The CDR3 region has the DNA TGTGCCAGCAGCCTCCAGGGGAATGCAGATACGCAGTATTTT. Protein: CASSLQGNADTQYF.

This sequence joins TRBV6-6 and TRBJ1-1; 7 nucleotides line up with TRBD1. With V trimmed by 7 bases and J by 7 bases, 15 bases remained unmatched. Germline V gives CDR1 MNHNY, CDR2 SVGAGI (reference sequence). The CDR3 length is 15 residues. The CDR3 here is CASTDPAGGSDEAFF. CDR3 DNA: TGTGCCAGCACCGACCCGGCAGGGGGTAGTGATGAAGCTTTCTTT.